The subject of this entry is one T cell receptor beta chain. The data belong to a study of control samples from healthy donors and cancer patients. Produced via immunoSEQ multiplex PCR; TCRdb's table is partial and in-frame only. The repertoire holds some 410,000 clones, over 75% seen once, with around 6.4% in the top ten. This TCR came from a man aged 35 to 55 with head and neck cancer. Source material: PBMCs.

The CDR3 DNA is TGTGCCAGCAGCGCGAAGACGGGCATCAGCACCAACGTCCTGACTTTC. This encodes CASSAKTGISTNVLTF. J is TRBJ2-6 and V is TRBV7-9; D gene uncertain. The germline gives CDR1 SEHNR, CDR2 FQNEAQ (reference sequence). This CDR3 is 16 amino acids long. Trimming removed 5 bases from V and 8 bases from J, with 19 bases in between.